These T cell receptor beta chains were read from a single sample in a study of shared clonotypes between healthy human individuals. Data came from immunoSEQ multiplex PCR; TCRdb stores just in-frame clones and leaves some out. The repertoire consists of almost 750,000 clones, with 55% to 75% occurring once and the leading ten covering 1.8%. Sequencing was carried out using memory CD4+ T cells sorted from blood. The source is a woman aged 25 to 39 in good health. The CDR3 runs from the conserved cysteine through the conserved F or W. The D gene is left open where the match is weak. Expanded clones get a size class; other rows say once, few or many, or leave the size out.

V	J	D	size	DNA	CDR3
TRBV6-5	TRBJ2-1	.	.	TGTGCCAGCAGTACACCTCGGTCCCTCTACAATGAGCAGTTCTTC	CASSTPRSLYNEQFF
TRBV5-1	TRBJ2-7	TRBD1	few	TGCGCCAGCAGCTTGGCGAGGGACAGAAACTACGAGCAGTACTTC	CASSLARDRNYEQYF
TRBV4-2	TRBJ1-2	.	many	TGTGCCAGCAGCCCCCTTTTGGGGGCGAACTATGGCTACACCTTC	CASSPLLGANYGYTF
TRBV28	TRBJ2-7	.	.	TGTGCCAGCAGTTTAGAGGGCGCGGTATACGAGCAGTACTTC	CASSLEGAVYEQYF
TRBV4-1	TRBJ1-2	.	few	TGCGCCAGCAGCCAAGTCTTCTCCAACTATGGCTACACCTTC	CASSQVFSNYGYTF
TRBV21-1	TRBJ2-1	.	many	TGTGCCAGCAGCAAACTAGCCACCCATGAGCAGTTCTTC	CASSKLATHEQFF
TRBV5-1	TRBJ2-1	TRBD1	.	TGCGCCAGCAGCCCCCCCGGACAGGGGGTAAATGAGCAGTTCTTC	CASSPPGQGVNEQFF
TRBV28	TRBJ2-2	TRBD1	.	TGTGCCAGCATTCCCCATCCGGGACAGGGGTCCGGGGAGCTGTTTTTT	CASIPHPGQGSGELFF
TRBV9	TRBJ2-7	TRBD1	once	TGTGCCAGCAGCGTAGGGGGGACAGGCGCGCTCGAGCAGTACTTC	CASSVGGTGALEQYF
TRBV5-8	TRBJ2-7	.	.	TGTGCCAGCTCTCCCGCCGGGGGCGGGGGCCGGTATGAGCAGTACTTC	CASSPAGGGGRYEQYF
TRBV6-5	TRBJ2-2	.	few	TGTGCCAGCAGTTCACAGGGTAGAGGGGAGCTGTTTTTT	CASSSQGRGELFF
TRBV5-1	TRBJ2-3	.	.	TGCGCCAGCAGACGGCTAAATACCCAACCAACAGATACGCAGTATTTT	CASRRLNTQPTDTQYF
TRBV11-3	TRBJ2-3	.	.	TGTGCCAGCAGCTCTCAGCGGAGCACAGATACGCAGTATTTT	CASSSQRSTDTQYF
TRBV27	TRBJ2-7	TRBD1	.	TGTGCCAGCAGTAAACCGGGACAGGGTTACGAGCAGTACTTC	CASSKPGQGYEQYF
TRBV2	TRBJ1-5	TRBD1	.	TGTGCCAGCAGTGGGGACAGTAATCAGCCCCAGCATTTT	CASSGDSNQPQHF
TRBV7-9	TRBJ2-1	.	few	TGTGCCAGCAGCTTAGAAATTTCTGAGCAGTTCTTC	CASSLEISEQFF
TRBV5-1	TRBJ1-2	.	.	TGCGCCAGCAGGGAGAGTTATGTAGCTAACTATGGCTACACCTTC	CASRESYVANYGYTF
TRBV19	TRBJ1-4	.	.	TGTGCCAGTAGAAACCCTCATCCGGACTTGCCGAGTGCAACTAATGAAAAACTGTTTTTT	CASRNPHPDLPSATNEKLFF
TRBV5-1	TRBJ2-7	.	.	TGTGCCAGCAGCTCGGGACTCGCCTGGAGGTTC	CASSSGLAWRF
TRBV5-1	TRBJ2-7	.	.	TGCGCCAGCAGCTTGCTGGACTTCAAGTACGAGCAGTACTTC	CASSLLDFKYEQYF
TRBV6-1	TRBJ1-5	.	.	TGTGCCAGCAGTGGCCCGGGACGGTCAGAGGGCAATCAGCCCCAGCATTTT	CASSGPGRSEGNQPQHF
TRBV7-2	TRBJ2-5	TRBD2	once	TGTGCCAGCAGCTTCCCCCAATCTATCGCTAGCGGAGGGGAGACCCAGTACTTC	CASSFPQSIASGGETQYF
TRBV18	TRBJ2-5	TRBD1	.	TGTGCCAGCTCAGGACAGGTAGAGACCCAGTACTTC	CASSGQVETQYF
TRBV10-3	TRBJ2-1	.	.	TGTGCCATCAGTTACGGACAGAGCAATGAGCAGTTCTTC	CAISYGQSNEQFF
TRBV4-1	TRBJ2-3	TRBD2	.	TGCGCCAGCAGCCACACCTACGGGGGAGGGCTTACAGATACGCAGTATTTT	CASSHTYGGGLTDTQYF
TRBV4-1	TRBJ2-5	.	once	TGCGCCAGCAGCCAAGGGTTGACGAGGGAGACCCAGTACTTC	CASSQGLTRETQYF
TRBV28	TRBJ2-5	TRBD2	.	TGTGCCAGCAGTTTTAGCGGGAGTGGGGAGACCCAGTACTTC	CASSFSGSGETQYF
TRBV19	TRBJ2-2	.	.	TGTGCCAGTAGTATGTTTCGTTCGAACACCGGGGAGCTGTTTTTT	CASSMFRSNTGELFF
TRBV2	TRBJ2-7	.	.	TGTGCCAGCTTAGTAGTATCAGGTGGAAGCGAGCAGTACTTC	CASLVVSGGSEQYF
TRBV7-3	TRBJ2-7	TRBD2	.	TGCGCCAGCAGCCAAGGACTAGCGGTTTCATCCTACGAGCAGTACTTC	CASSQGLAVSSYEQYF
TRBV6-6	TRBJ1-3	.	few	TGTGCCAGCAGAAAGGGGATGTCTGGAAACACCATATATTTT	CASRKGMSGNTIYF
TRBV28	TRBJ2-7	TRBD2	.	TGTGCCAGCAGGATAGCGGGAGGCACCGTCTACGAGCAGTACTTC	CASRIAGGTVYEQYF
TRBV19	TRBJ2-7	TRBD2	.	TGTGCCAGTAGTATAACCGGACCGGGAGGGGAGCAGTACTTC	CASSITGPGGEQYF
TRBV6-4	TRBJ2-2	.	.	TGTGCCAGCAGTGTTGACAGCACTGCTGCCGGGGAGCTGTTTTTT	CASSVDSTAAGELFF
TRBV28	TRBJ1-5	.	.	TGTGCCAGCAGTTTATGGGCCTGGGAAAATCAGCCCCAGCATTTT	CASSLWAWENQPQHF
TRBV6-6	TRBJ1-1	.	.	TGTGCCAGCAGTTACTCAGGGTTGGGCACTGAAGCTTTCTTT	CASSYSGLGTEAFF
TRBV6-5	TRBJ2-2	TRBD2	once	TGTGCCAGCAGAAGGGGACTAGCCCGCACCGGGGAGCTGTTTTTT	CASRRGLARTGELFF
TRBV9	TRBJ2-2	TRBD1	.	TGTGCCAGCAGCGCCGGGACAGGGCGCACCGGGGAGCTGTTTTTT	CASSAGTGRTGELFF
TRBV7-8	TRBJ1-5	TRBD1	.	TGTGCCAGCAGCACGAGGACAGGGAATTTAAATCAGCCCCAGCATTTT	CASSTRTGNLNQPQHF
TRBV7-6	TRBJ1-1	.	.	TGTGCCAGCAGCTTCTTACAGGGGAACACTGAAGCTTTCTTT	CASSFLQGNTEAFF
TRBV11-2	TRBJ2-7	TRBD1	.	TGTGCCAGCAGTTTCGTCCAGGGGGCGGAAAGCGAGCAGTACTTC	CASSFVQGAESEQYF
TRBV5-1	TRBJ1-4	.	few	TGCGCCAGCAGCTTAGAGGCAGGGGATGAAAAACTGTTTTTT	CASSLEAGDEKLFF
TRBV9	TRBJ2-1	.	.	TGTGCCAGCAGCGTATTTACGGCCTCGGCCTATTCAGGGGATGAGCAGTTCTTC	CASSVFTASAYSGDEQFF
TRBV11-3	TRBJ2-1	.	.	TGTGCCAGCAGCTTCAGGGGGGGGCCCTACAATGAGCAGTTCTTC	CASSFRGGPYNEQFF
TRBV10-1	TRBJ2-1	.	.	TGCGCCAGCAGAGGTTCCCCTACGGGAAATGAGCAGTTCTTC	CASRGSPTGNEQFF
TRBV18	TRBJ2-2	TRBD1	.	TGTGCCAGCTCAGCTCCCGGGACAGGGGGCGACGGGGAGCTGTTTTTT	CASSAPGTGGDGELFF
TRBV15	TRBJ2-1	.	.	TGTGCCACCAGCAGAGAAGCGGGCACCTACAATGAGCAGTTCTTC	CATSREAGTYNEQFF
TRBV6-1	TRBJ1-4	.	.	TGTGCCAGCAGCCTTATAGGGGGACCTAATGAAAAACTGTTTTTT	CASSLIGGPNEKLFF
TRBV29-1	TRBJ2-7	.	.	TGCAGCGCAAGAGCAGGGTTCGAGCAGTACTTC	CSARAGFEQYF
TRBV27	TRBJ2-3	.	.	TGTGCCAGCAGTTTCGTCACGGACGGCACAGATACGCAGTATTTT	CASSFVTDGTDTQYF
TRBV6-1	TRBJ1-4	TRBD1	.	TGTGCCAGCAGTGGTTCAGGGACAGGGGACGAAAAACTGTTTTTT	CASSGSGTGDEKLFF
TRBV28	TRBJ1-4	.	.	TGTGCCAGCAGTGGCCGCCCCACTGCAACTAATGAAAAACTGTTTTTT	CASSGRPTATNEKLFF
TRBV10-3	TRBJ2-7	.	.	TGTGCCATCAGTGAGGGTAGGGGTCGCTACGAGCAGTACTTC	CAISEGRGRYEQYF
TRBV28	TRBJ2-3	TRBD2	.	TGTGCCAGCAGTACCCAGCGGGAGGGTGGTTATACGCAGTATTTT	CASSTQREGGYTQYF
TRBV18	TRBJ2-1	.	.	TGTGCCAGCTCACCAGGGGGATCTTTCTACAATGAGCAGTTCTTC	CASSPGGSFYNEQFF
TRBV19	TRBJ2-1	.	.	TGTGCCAGTAGTAAGGGAAACACAGACAATGAGCAGTTCTTC	CASSKGNTDNEQFF
TRBV6-1	TRBJ2-1	.	once	TGTGCCAGCAGTACAGGGACTACCGACAATGAGCAGTTCTTC	CASSTGTTDNEQFF
TRBV25-1	TRBJ2-3	TRBD2	.	TGTGCCAGCAGTGGGGGACTAGCGGAAGACTCTAGCACAGATACGCAGTATTTT	CASSGGLAEDSSTDTQYF